The clone carrying this T cell receptor (beta chain) was seen a handful of times. What it recognizes is unknown. Compared with germline, one end of the junction differs, possibly owing to a read error. Germline CDR1 and CDR2: SSHAT and FNYEAQ (reference sequence). The CDR3 is 14 residues long. TCRdb ran MiXCR on the RT-PCR reads and lists one entry per CDR3 protein. The sample includes more than 150,000 distinct CDR3 sequences, about 9% seen only once; the top ten take approximately 10%. This sample was taken from a study of response to subunit inactivated influenza vaccine. Study-level findings and limits: Authors suggested each seasonal influenza vaccination recruits few new T cells.

The sequence came from a middle-aged man who received an inactivated influenza vaccine. Sequencing used non-naive T cells sorted from PBMCs, obtained on the day of vaccination. The chain recombines TRBV7-7 with TRBJ2-2; D unclear. The CDR3 DNA sequence: TGTGCTAGCAAAGTCGGCTCGAACACCGGGGAGCTGTTTTTT. Its protein product is CASKVGSNTGELFF. The variable domain in full, completed from reference TRBV7-7 and TRBJ2-2, reads GAGVSQSPRYKVTKRGQDVTLRCDPISSHATLYWYQQALGQGPEFLTYFNYEAQPDKSGLPSDRFSAERPEGSISTLTIQRTEQRDSAMYRCASKVGSNTGELFFGEGSRLTVL.